These 5 T cell receptor beta chains share one sample of origin, sequenced in a study of Graves' ophthalmopathy and Graves' hyperthyroidism. As the template, RNA transcripts were used to amplify TCR beta CDR3 regions. Amplification began with first-round RT-PCR using HTBI primers, then second-round multiplex PCR was performed. From the multiplex PCR reads, TCRdb called clonotypes with MiXCR, one entry per CDR3 protein. The sample carries about 210,000 distinct CDR3 sequences, 25% to 35% recorded once. The specimen was peripheral blood. Source of these receptors: a man over 45 with Graves' ophthalmopathy.

This clonotype was detected many times. The gene calls are TRBV20-1 and TRBJ1-6, with D uncertain. The CDR3 is made up of 16 amino acids. Germline CDR1 and CDR2: DFQATT and SNEGSKA (reference sequence). The V and J ends lost 0 bases and 1 base respectively, with 10 bases between them. CDR3 region: CSARDNKRSYNSPLHF. DNA for the CDR3: TGCAGTGCTAGAGATAACAAAAGGTCCTATAATTCACCCCTCCACTTT.

The chain links TRBV20-1 to TRBJ2-7; 12 positions agree with TRBD2. Trimming at V came to 3 bases and at J to 3 bases, leaving 9 bases not matched to a gene. CDR3 length: 16 residues. The germline gives CDR1 DFQATT, CDR2 SNEGSKA (reference sequence). CDR3 DNA sequence: TGCAGTGCTAGCAACAGACTAGCGGGAGAGATCTACGAGCAGTACTTC. This codes for CSASNRLAGEIYEQYF.

This clonotype was picked up many times. The CDR3 DNA follows: TGTGCCAGCCAGGTTGCCTACGAGCAGTACTTC. This codes for CASQVAYEQYF. The gene calls are TRBV6-5 and TRBJ2-7; no definite D call. CDR1 is MNHEY, CDR2 SVGAGI, per germline. The length of the CDR3 is 11 residues. Trimming left V 8 bases short and J 2 bases short, with 7 bases between.

This clonotype was seen many times. The chain combines TRBV20-1 with TRBJ2-7; 11 bases align to TRBD2. The germline CDR1 and CDR2 sequences are DFQATT and SNEGSKA (reference sequence). V lost 2 bases and J lost 2; bases outside the gene matches: 5. The CDR3 totals 15 residues. CDR3 DNA: TGCAGTGCTAGAACCGAGACTAGCGGGACCTACGAGCAGTACTTC. It specifies CSARTETSGTYEQYF.

This clonotype was observed at least ten times. This chain connects TRBV6-5 to TRBJ2-7; 12 bases map to TRBD1. CDR1 is MNHEY, CDR2 SVGAGI, per germline. The CDR3 consists of 15 residues. Trimming cost V 5 bases and J 4 bases; bases outside gene matches: 6. CDR3 bases: TGTGCCAGCAGTCCTGGGACAGGGGGCAAGTACGAGCAGTACTTC. Residues: CASSPGTGGKYEQYF.